This TCR beta chain comes out of a study of blood T cell repertoires in COVID-19. Study-wide context: Italy, Spain and the United States were the sources of the convalescent and acute COVID-19 samples.

All recovered Cohort 3 donors got two negative PCRs, got clearance, or saw symptom resolution. Source study methods: Amplifying reference gene primers gave estimates of nucleated cell counts. Libraries were prepared by immunoSEQ multiplex PCR; TCRdb keeps only in-frame clonotypes and omits some of them. V and J calls and clone size are given by that table; D and trimming were obtained from the DNA. The sample consists of just over 350,000 clones, about 88% of them appearing once. This CDR3 comprises 13 residues. Germline CDR1 reads WNHNN; CDR2 reads SYGVQD (reference sequence). Trimming cost V 2 bases and J 7 bases, with 9 bases left between them.

Sequenced material: PBMCs or T cells enriched from blood (not recorded which). J is TRBJ2-1 and V is TRBV10-1; D may be TRBD1 (6 bases). The TCR sequence derives from a woman aged 25 to 45 who had recovered from COVID-19. For the CDR3, the DNA is TGCGCCAGCAGTGAGGGACAGAGGAATGAGCAGTTCTTC. It encodes CASSEGQRNEQFF.